A single sample gave rise to the 26 T cell receptor beta chains below, sequenced in a study of spatial heterogeneity in lung cancer. Notes on the study in general: For expanded intratumoral alpha and beta TCRs, counts tracked tumor mutation counts.

Time point indicated: sample taken at primary tumor resection. Their specific antigens are unknown. TCRdb processed the 5' RACE reads anew with MiXCR; each CDR3 protein has one entry. The top ten hold about 25% of the sample, which has about 13,000 distinct CDR3 sequences, under 6% seen once. The sample here was lung tumor tissue, taken at surgery. Receptors were obtained from a male donor with early-stage non-small cell lung cancer.

This clonotype was seen at least ten times. The rearrangement joins TRBV19 to TRBJ2-2, with 7 bases that match TRBD1. The trim removed 4 bases at V and 6 bases at J, leaving 14 bases unmatched. This CDR3 spans 17 amino acids. Germline V lookup: CDR1 LNHDA, CDR2 SQIVND (reference sequence). CDR3 sequence (DNA): TGTGCCAGTAGTACCCGACAGGGATCGAATCTCCCCGGGGAGCTGTTTTTT. It encodes CASSTRQGSNLPGELFF.

In this sample, this clonotype turned up many times. The rearrangement joins TRBV6-2 or TRBV6-3 to TRBJ2-3; D might be TRBD2 (6 bases). The CDR3 is 15 amino acids. Germline CDR1 MNHEY, CDR2 SVGEGT. V was cut by 5 bases and J by 2 bases, with 14 bases left in between. CDR3 nucleotide sequence: TGTGCCAGCAGTAGGCCCGGCGGGGCCACAGATACGCAGTATTTT. Translated, it gives CASSRPGGATDTQYF.

V usage is TRBV2 and J usage is TRBJ2-5, with 8 bases fitting TRBD1. V was clipped by 5 bases and J by 3 bases; unmatched bases: 5. The CDR3 contains 14 residues. Per the germline V gene, CDR1 is SNHLY and CDR2 is FYNNEI. CDR3 DNA: TGTGCCAGCAGTCAGGGGGCGTATGAAGAGACCCAGTACTTC. Protein product: CASSQGAYEETQYF.

The chain is built from TRBV4-2 and TRBJ2-2; D is unclear. The length of the CDR3 is 15 residues. The germline V gene encodes CDR1 LGHNA and CDR2 YNFKEQ. The V and J ends lost 0 bases and 0 bases respectively, with 5 bases between them. The CDR3 coding sequence is TGTGCCAGCAGCCAAGACACCACGAACACCGGGGAGCTGTTTTTT. This gives the protein CASSQDTTNTGELFF.

This clonotype was recorded many times. The chain links TRBV12-3 or TRBV12-4 to TRBJ2-1; D is perhaps TRBD1 (6 bases). This CDR3 is built from 15 residues. The V end lost 5 bases, the J end lost 0 bases, and 11 bases lay between the germline ends. CDR3 in amino acids: CASSQGQGSYNEQFF. The CDR3 DNA is TGTGCCAGCAGTCAGGGGCAGGGCTCCTACAATGAGCAGTTCTTC.

This clonotype has ten or more counts. The chain's CDR3 is CASLQGLSYNEQFF. The CDR3 nucleotides are TGTGCCAGCCTACAGGGGTTATCCTACAATGAGCAGTTCTTC. This chain links TRBV2 with TRBJ2-1; 7 bases align to TRBD1. The CDR3 consists of 14 residues. V shed 8 bases and J 1 base; nucleotides not matched to a gene: 5. The germline V gene encodes CDR1 SNHLY and CDR2 FYNNEI.

This clonotype was seen at least ten times. The V gene is TRBV4-2, the J gene TRBJ1-2; D not resolved. Trimming cost V 8 bases and J 5 bases, with 18 bases left between them. The CDR3 loop spans 14 amino acids. Germline assignment: CDR1 LGHNA and CDR2 YNFKEQ. CDR3 nucleotides: TGTGCCAGCGCCCGGCTGCACAACGATTATGGCTACACCTTC. It encodes CASARLHNDYGYTF.

In its sample, this clonotype ranks as medium-sized. The chain links TRBV10-3 to TRBJ1-5, with D possibly TRBD1 on 6 matching bases. Per the germline V gene, CDR1 is ENHRY and CDR2 is SYGVKD. The V gene lost 4 bases and the J gene lost 5 bases, with 18 bases spanning the gap. This CDR3 region has 16 residues. CDR3 nucleotides: TGTGCCATCAGTGGAGGGCTCGGGACACCAGATCAGCCCCAGCATTTT. It codes for CAISGGLGTPDQPQHF.

This clonotype was seen repeatedly, ten times or more. The chain carries TRBV2 and TRBJ1-6; TRBD1 might be the D (5 bases). The V gene lost 6 bases and the J gene lost 6 bases, with 9 bases spanning the gap. This CDR3 spans 13 amino acids. CDR1 is SNHLY and CDR2 is FYNNEI in the germline V gene. This CDR3 reads CASRSRANSPLHF. The CDR3 bases are TGTGCCAGCAGATCCAGGGCTAATTCACCCCTCCACTTT.

Many counts were recorded for this clonotype. The chain couples TRBV29-1 to TRBJ1-2; D call uncertain. The CDR3 covers 11 residues. Germline CDR1 SQVTM, CDR2 ANQGSEA. The V and J ends lost 6 bases and 5 bases respectively, with 10 bases between them. The CDR3 region is CSVTDLYGYTF. CDR3 DNA sequence: TGCAGCGTCACCGACCTGTATGGCTACACCTTC.

This clonotype occurred many times. The chain uses TRBV20-1 and TRBJ2-3; TRBD2 aligns across 11 bases. Per the germline V gene, CDR1 is DFQATT and CDR2 is SNEGSKA (reference sequence). CDR3 length: 13 residues. V lost 6 bases, J lost 10 bases, and 9 bases stayed unmatched. CDR3 sequence: CSARGLAGGSQYF. CDR3 nucleotide sequence: TGCAGTGCCAGGGGGCTAGCGGGGGGCTCGCAGTATTTT.

V gene TRBV28 combines with J gene TRBJ1-2, with 8 bases that match TRBD1. Trimming cost V 5 bases and J 0 bases; bases outside gene matches: 2. CDR3 length: 14 residues. In germline, CDR1 is MDHEN, CDR2 SYDVKM. CDR3 residues: CASSTDRANYGYTF. The CDR3 nucleotides are TGTGCCAGCAGTACGGACAGGGCTAACTATGGCTACACCTTC.

The table lists this clonotype with many counts. CDR3: CSRHDRTRFDDTQYF. DNA for the CDR3: TGCAGTAGGCACGACCGGACTAGGTTTGATGATACGCAGTATTTT. The V call is TRBV20-1, the J call TRBJ2-3, with 7 bases aligning to TRBD2. The junction had 17 bases not matched to a gene; V was cut back by 8 bases and J by 6 bases. The CDR3 sequence is 15 residues long. The V gene's germline CDR1 is DFQATT and CDR2 SNEGSKA (reference sequence).

In this sample, this clonotype turned up many times. The gene calls are TRBV10-3 and TRBJ2-4, with TRBD1 as a possible D gene (5 bases). Germline V gene sequence: CDR1 ENHRY, CDR2 SYGVKD. CDR3 length equals 11 residues. V was pared by 6 bases and J by 7 bases, with 7 bases between. Here the CDR3 DNA reads TGTGCCATCAGCCCAGGGAACATTCAGTACTTC. Amino acid sequence: CAISPGNIQYF.

The sample holds a few counts of this clonotype. The genes are TRBV2 and TRBJ2-1, with D tentatively TRBD2 (7 bases). Trimming took off 4 bases at V and 8 bases at J, with 12 bases between the two ends. This CDR3 comprises 13 residues. Germline V gene data show CDR1 as SNHLY and CDR2 as FYNNEI. The CDR3 DNA follows: TGTGCCAGCAGTGTCGGGGGGCAGGATGAGCAGTTCTTC. It specifies CASSVGGQDEQFF.

This clonotype was observed a handful of times. J is TRBJ2-3 and V is TRBV6-2 or TRBV6-3; D gene unclear. The CDR3 is 13 residues long. From germline, CDR1 is MNHEY and CDR2 SVGEGT. The V end lost 4 bases, the J end lost 4 bases, and 9 bases lay between the germline ends. CDR3 sequence reads: CASSFNPADTQYF. CDR3 DNA: TGTGCCAGCAGTTTTAATCCGGCAGATACGCAGTATTTT.

This clonotype was counted many times. The rearrangement links TRBV7-2 to TRBJ1-2; maybe TRBD1 (5 bases). With 1 base removed from V and 1 base from J, the gap between germline ends came to 13 bases. The CDR3 has 16 amino acids. From germline, CDR1 is SGHTA and CDR2 FQGNSA. As DNA, the CDR3 is TGTGCCAGCAGCTTAGGGGGCGGTAGATTTAACTATGGCTACACCTTC. Its protein is CASSLGGGRFNYGYTF.

This clonotype was counted at least ten times. This chain connects TRBV1 to TRBJ2-5; TRBD2 is the table's D call, not checked against the DNA. TRBV1 is termed a pseudogene. The CDR3 consists of 15 residues. The DNA for the CDR3 is TGCACCAGCACCTCCCGGCGCGGGGGGACGGAGACCCAGTACTTC. Residues: CTSTSRRGGTETQYF.

This clonotype came up many times. The V gene is TRBV9, the J gene TRBJ2-5; TRBD2 matches 8 bases. CDR3 length: 14 amino acids. The V segment lost 6 bases and the J segment 8 bases; nucleotides outside the gene matches: 12. Germline loops: CDR1 SGDLS, CDR2 YYNGEE. CDR3 DNA: TGTGCCAGCAACCCGGGGGGGACTACCGGTACCCAGTACTTC. This codes for CASNPGGTTGTQYF.

In its sample, this clonotype was seen many times. This chain links TRBV27 with TRBJ2-1, with 12 bases that match TRBD2. This CDR3 comprises 17 residues. V lost 0 bases and J lost 8; bases outside the gene matches: 8. Germline lookup yields CDR1 MNHEY and CDR2 SMNVEV (reference sequence). CDR3 bases: TGTGCCAGCAGTTTATCCCGGCTAGCGGGGGGGTCGGATGAGCAGTTCTTC. It translates to CASSLSRLAGGSDEQFF.

This clonotype was detected ten times or more. The J gene is TRBJ1-5, the V gene TRBV6-2 or TRBV6-3, with TRBD1 as a possible D gene (5 bases). The CDR3 contains 14 residues. The germline V gene encodes CDR1 MNHEY and CDR2 SVGEGT. Trimming took 6 bases from V and 0 from J, leaving 9 bases between them. CDR3 sequence reads: CASSTTGSNQPQHF. CDR3 DNA: TGTGCCAGCAGCACTACAGGTAGCAATCAGCCCCAGCATTTT.

This clonotype was seen a few times. In nucleotides, the CDR3 is TGTGCCAGCAGCCCTCGACAGCTGATGAACACTGAAGCTTTCTTT. This gives the protein CASSPRQLMNTEAFF. J is TRBJ1-1 and V is TRBV3-1, with a tentative D call TRBD1 (5 bases). The germline V gene has CDR1 LGHDT and CDR2 YNNKEL (reference sequence). V was shortened by 4 bases and J by 0 bases, with 12 bases between the two germline ends. The CDR3 length is 15 residues.

This clonotype was observed at least ten times. The J gene is TRBJ2-7, the V gene TRBV5-1; D may be TRBD1 (6 bases). The CDR3 runs 13 residues. Trimming pared 4 bases from V and 4 bases from J, leaving 12 bases between. Germline values: CDR1 SGHRS, CDR2 YFSETQ. In DNA form, the CDR3 reads TGCGCCAGCAGCATGACAGGTCCGTACGAGCAGTACTTC. Encoded protein: CASSMTGPYEQYF. Complete variable domain (other parts from reference TRBV5-1 and TRBJ2-7): KAGVTQTPRYLIKTRGQQVTLSCSPISGHRSVSWYQQTPGQGLQFLFEYFSETQRNKGNFPGRFSGRQFSNSRSEMNVSTLELGDSALYLCASSMTGPYEQYFGPGTRLTVT.

This clonotype was recorded a few times. V is TRBV20-1 and J is TRBJ2-3; 9 bases are a match to TRBD1. The CDR3 length is 17 residues. Trimming at V came to 6 bases and at J to 2 bases, leaving 15 bases not matched to a gene. Germline lookup yields CDR1 DFQATT and CDR2 SNEGSKA (reference sequence). In DNA form, the CDR3 reads TGCAGTGCCACTACGTCTACAGGGGGCTTGAACACAGATACGCAGTATTTT. Protein sequence: CSATTSTGGLNTDTQYF.

This clonotype showed up many times. The chain has TRBV7-2 and TRBJ1-6; no clear D. Trimming cost V 5 bases and J 7 bases, with 9 bases left between them. CDR3 length equals 13 residues. Germline CDR1 is SGHTA and CDR2 is FQGNSA. CDR3 sequence: CASSPDGNSPLHF. The CDR3 DNA reads as TGTGCCAGCAGCCCGGACGGGAATTCACCCCTCCACTTT.

Concerning this clonotype: This may stem from a read error, because a much larger clone lies one nucleotide away. This is likely a read error, given that the CDR3 carries no conserved phenylalanine or tryptophan at its end. The V gene is TRBV5-4, the J gene TRBJ1-1, with 8 bases fitting TRBD1. CDR3 size: 15 residues. Trimming at V came to 2 bases and at J to 5 bases, leaving 8 bases not matched to a gene. Germline V gene lookup returns CDR1 SGHNT and CDR2 YYREEE (reference sequence). CDR3 sequence: CASSLASGGWTEAFL. The CDR3 DNA reads TGTGCCAGCAGCTTAGCCTCAGGGGGCTGGACTGAAGCTTTCCTT.